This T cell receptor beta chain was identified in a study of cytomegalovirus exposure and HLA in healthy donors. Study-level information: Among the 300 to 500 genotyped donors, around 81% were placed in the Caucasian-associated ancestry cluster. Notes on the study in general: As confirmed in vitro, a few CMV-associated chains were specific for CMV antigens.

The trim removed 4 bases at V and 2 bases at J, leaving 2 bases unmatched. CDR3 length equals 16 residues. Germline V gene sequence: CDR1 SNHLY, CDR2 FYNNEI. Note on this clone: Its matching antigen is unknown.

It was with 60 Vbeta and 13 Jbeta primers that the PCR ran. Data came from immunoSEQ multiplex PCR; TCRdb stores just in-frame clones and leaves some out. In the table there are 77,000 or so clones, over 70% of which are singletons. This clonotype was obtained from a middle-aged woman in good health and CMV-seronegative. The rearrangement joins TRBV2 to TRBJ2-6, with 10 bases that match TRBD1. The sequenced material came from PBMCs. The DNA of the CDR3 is TGTGCCAGCAGTGGACAGGGGGCAGCTGGGGCCAACGTCCTGACTTTC. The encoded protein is CASSGQGAAGANVLTF. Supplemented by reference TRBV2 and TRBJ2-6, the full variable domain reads EPEVTQTPSHQVTQMGQEVILRCVPISNHLYFYWYRQILGQKVEFLVSFYNNEISEKSEIFDDQFSVERPDGSNFTLKIRSTKLEDSAMYFCASSGQGAAGANVLTFGAGSRLTVL.